These T cell receptor beta chains were read from a single sample in a study of shared clonotypes between healthy human individuals. The method was immunoSEQ multiplex PCR; TCRdb's version includes in-frame clones alone and lacks a portion of them. The sample has approximately 1.9 million clones, about 94% seen once. The sample comprised naive CD8+ T cells from PBMCs. The source is a man aged 18 to 30 in good health. Some clones in this sample may be carry-over from other donors' samples. Both conserved end residues are part of each CDR3. The order of the fields is CDR3 protein, CDR3 DNA, J gene, V gene, clone size, D gene. The D gene is left open where the match is weak. Rows give clone size only sometimes, using once, few, many, or a class for an expanded clone.

CDR3aa: CASSFAREVYEQYF
CDR3nt: TGTGCCAGCAGTTTCGCCAGGGAAGTCTACGAGCAGTACTTC
j_gene: TRBJ2-7
v_gene: TRBV28
abundance: .
d_gene: .

CDR3aa: CASSQAHLAKNIQYF
CDR3nt: TGCGCCAGCAGCCAAGCACACCTAGCCAAAAACATTCAGTACTTC
j_gene: TRBJ2-4
v_gene: TRBV4-1
abundance: few
d_gene: .

CDR3aa: CASSLEARLAGNTDTQYF
CDR3nt: TGCGCCAGCAGCTTGGAGGCACGGCTAGCGGGAAACACAGATACGCAGTATTTT
j_gene: TRBJ2-3
v_gene: TRBV5-1
abundance: .
d_gene: TRBD2

CDR3aa: CASRGIRVGEQYF
CDR3nt: TGTGCCAGCAGAGGGATTCGGGTAGGCGAGCAGTACTTC
j_gene: TRBJ2-7
v_gene: TRBV27
abundance: .
d_gene: .

CDR3aa: CASSSRRTSGREETQYF
CDR3nt: TGTGCCAGCAGCTCGCGGCGGACTAGCGGAAGAGAAGAGACCCAGTACTTC
j_gene: TRBJ2-5
v_gene: TRBV11-2
abundance: .
d_gene: TRBD2

CDR3aa: CASSEYDRGGTQYF
CDR3nt: TGCGCCAGCAGTGAATACGACAGAGGAGGGACCCAGTACTTC
j_gene: TRBJ2-5
v_gene: TRBV10-2
abundance: .
d_gene: .

CDR3aa: CASSLTGGEEQYF
CDR3nt: TGTGCCAGCAGCTTAACAGGGGGTGAGGAGCAGTACTTC
j_gene: TRBJ2-7
v_gene: TRBV7-3
abundance: .
d_gene: .

CDR3aa: CASSPGTGEGSGNTIYF
CDR3nt: TGTGCCAGCAGCCCCGGGACAGGGGAGGGCTCTGGAAACACCATATATTTT
j_gene: TRBJ1-3
v_gene: TRBV9
abundance: .
d_gene: TRBD1

CDR3aa: CASSLVLGNEQFF
CDR3nt: TGTGCCAGCAGCTTGGTACTGGGGAATGAGCAGTTCTTC
j_gene: TRBJ2-1
v_gene: TRBV5-4
abundance: .
d_gene: .

CDR3aa: CASSEGTGRSSYEQYF
CDR3nt: TGTGCCAGCAGCGAGGGGACAGGGAGAAGCTCCTACGAGCAGTACTTC
j_gene: TRBJ2-7
v_gene: TRBV11-2
abundance: .
d_gene: TRBD1

CDR3aa: CASSLREIVGPHYNEQFF
CDR3nt: TGTGCCAGCAGCTTAAGGGAAATAGTGGGACCCCACTACAATGAGCAGTTCTTC
j_gene: TRBJ2-1
v_gene: TRBV11-3
abundance: .
d_gene: .

CDR3aa: CASSQNQPQHF
CDR3nt: TGTGCCAGCAGCCAAAATCAGCCCCAGCATTTT
j_gene: TRBJ1-5
v_gene: TRBV28
abundance: .
d_gene: .

CDR3aa: CASPNMVLNEQFF
CDR3nt: TGTGCCTCGCCGAATATGGTTTTGAATGAGCAGTTCTTC
j_gene: TRBJ2-1
v_gene: TRBV5-4
abundance: .
d_gene: .

CDR3aa: CASSVSQAGDVGYTF
CDR3nt: TGTGCCAGCAGCGTATCCCAGGCAGGGGATGTTGGCTACACCTTC
j_gene: TRBJ1-2
v_gene: TRBV9
abundance: .
d_gene: .

CDR3aa: CASSQGGSSETQYF
CDR3nt: TGCGCCAGCAGCCAAGGTGGGAGCTCGGAGACCCAGTACTTC
j_gene: TRBJ2-5
v_gene: TRBV4-3
abundance: .
d_gene: .

CDR3aa: CATSRDWGHKNTEAFF
CDR3nt: TGTGCCACCAGCAGAGATTGGGGACATAAGAACACTGAAGCTTTCTTT
j_gene: TRBJ1-1
v_gene: TRBV15
abundance: .
d_gene: .

CDR3aa: CASSYSEGYEQYF
CDR3nt: TGTGCCAGCAGTTACTCTGAAGGTTACGAGCAGTACTTC
j_gene: TRBJ2-7
v_gene: TRBV6-6
abundance: .
d_gene: .

CDR3aa: CASSLWPGETQYF
CDR3nt: TGTGCCAGCAGTTTATGGCCCGGGGAGACCCAGTACTTC
j_gene: TRBJ2-5
v_gene: TRBV27
abundance: .
d_gene: .